A single sample is the source of the 10 T cell receptor beta chains below, sequenced in a study of blood T cell repertoires in COVID-19 (dated by TCRdb to the early 2020s). Library creation used the immunoSEQ multiplex PCR assay. TCRdb holds this immuneACCESS table with in-frame rearrangements only. Some clones are missing; in checked studies, unresolved V genes explain under half, and the rest has no known cause. The sample records approximately 90,000 clones, roughly 84% of which are singletons. The ten largest make up approximately 10% of the sample. Sequenced input: peripheral blood. These receptors were obtained from a man aged 65 to 85 with acute or convalescent COVID-19.

The CDR3 sequence: CATGLAGPGELFF. Written as DNA, the CDR3 is TGTGCCACGGGACTAGCGGGACCAGGGGAGCTGTTTTTT. The chain recombines TRBV24-1 with TRBJ2-2, with 13 nucleotides matching TRBD2. Unmatched junction bases numbered 3, after V lost 10 bases and J lost 8 bases. The CDR3 is 13 residues long. Germline assignment: CDR1 KGHDR and CDR2 SFDVKD.

The rearrangement links TRBV18 to TRBJ2-5; D ambiguous. The ends were cut back, 1 base at V and 0 bases at J, with 6 bases in the middle. The CDR3 has 14 amino acids. Germline CDR1 and CDR2: KGHSH and LQKENI. CDR3 residues: CASSPQADQETQYF. The CDR3 DNA follows: TGTGCCAGCTCACCACAGGCGGACCAAGAGACCCAGTACTTC.

V gene TRBV4-1 combines with J gene TRBJ2-3; 11 positions match TRBD2. The germline V gene has CDR1 MGHRA and CDR2 YSYEKL. J gave up 2 bases and V 4 bases, and 8 bases lay outside the gene matches. The CDR3 has 17 residues. CDR3 nucleotide sequence: TGCGCCAGCAGCCGGAATTCACTAGCGGGGGCCACAGATACGCAGTATTTT. Encoded protein: CASSRNSLAGATDTQYF.

The rearrangement joins TRBV4-1 to TRBJ2-1; D unclear. V was pared by 0 bases and J by 3 bases, with 6 bases between. The CDR3 consists of 14 residues. CDR1 is MGHRA, CDR2 YSYEKL, per germline. The CDR3 reads CASSQEAVYNEQFF. CDR3 DNA sequence: TGCGCCAGCAGCCAAGAGGCGGTCTACAATGAGCAGTTCTTC.

The V gene is TRBV7-3, the J gene TRBJ1-2; D is uncertain. Germline V CDR1 and CDR2: SGHTA, FQGTGA. The CDR3 length is 13 residues. V dropped 4 bases and J dropped 8 bases, with 14 bases sitting between them. The CDR3 bases are TGTGCCAGCAGCTCATCCGAGGGTGCGGGCTACACCTTC. Translating gives CASSSSEGAGYTF.

The CDR3: CASSGGTGVRGEQYF. CDR3 nucleotide sequence: TGCGCCAGCAGTGGCGGGACAGGGGTAAGAGGCGAGCAGTACTTC. V usage is TRBV10-1 and J usage is TRBJ2-7, with TRBD1 matching over 10 bases. Germline CDR1 and CDR2: WNHNN and SYGVQD (reference sequence). V lost 4 bases and J lost 6; bases outside the gene matches: 9. CDR3 length: 15 residues.

The chain uses TRBV10-3 and TRBJ2-1; no firm D call. Germline V gene lookup returns CDR1 ENHRY and CDR2 SYGVKD. V lost 0 bases to trimming and J lost 12 bases, with 6 bases between them. The CDR3 runs 11 residues. CDR3: CAISESRRQFF. The CDR3 DNA sequence: TGTGCCATCAGTGAGTCTCGGAGGCAGTTCTTC.

J is TRBJ2-5 and V is TRBV9; the D gene is possibly TRBD2 (5 bases). The V gene lost 3 bases and the J gene lost 7 bases, with 10 bases spanning the gap. Germline CDR1 and CDR2: SGDLS and YYNGEE. This CDR3 comprises 12 residues. Written as DNA, the CDR3 is TGTGCCAGCAGCGAGGACTTGGGGACCCAGTACTTC. It specifies CASSEDLGTQYF.

This clone was detected only a few times. The chain joins TRBV27 to TRBJ1-5, with D unclear. In germline, CDR1 is MNHEY, CDR2 SMNVEV (reference sequence). The V and J ends lost 6 bases and 7 bases respectively, with 13 bases between them. The length of the CDR3 is 13 residues. CDR3 region: CASSPGLKQPQHF. In DNA, the CDR3 is TGTGCCAGCAGCCCAGGACTGAAACAGCCCCAGCATTTT.

The rearrangement links TRBV5-6 to TRBJ2-7; 10 nucleotides match TRBD2. The V segment lost 4 bases and the J segment 3 bases; nucleotides outside the gene matches: 4. The CDR3 covers 14 residues. The germline gives CDR1 SGHDT, CDR2 YYEEEE. This CDR3 reads CASSRTSGYYEQYF. CDR3 coding DNA: TGTGCCAGCAGCCGGACTAGCGGTTACTACGAGCAGTACTTC.